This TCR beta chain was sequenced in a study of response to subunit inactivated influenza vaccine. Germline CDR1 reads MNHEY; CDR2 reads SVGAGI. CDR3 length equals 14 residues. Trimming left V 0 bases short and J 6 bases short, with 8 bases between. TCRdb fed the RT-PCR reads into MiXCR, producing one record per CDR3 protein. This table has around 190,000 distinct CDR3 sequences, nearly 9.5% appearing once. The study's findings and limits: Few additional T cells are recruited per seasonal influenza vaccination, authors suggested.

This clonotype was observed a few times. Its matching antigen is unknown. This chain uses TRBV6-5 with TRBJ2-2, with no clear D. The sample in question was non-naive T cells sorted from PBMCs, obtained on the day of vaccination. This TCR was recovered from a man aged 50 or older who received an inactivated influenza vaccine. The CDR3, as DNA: TGTGCCAGCAGTTACTCGGGCTTGTCCGGGGAGCTGTTTTTT. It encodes CASSYSGLSGELFF.